A single sample is the source of the 32 T cell receptor beta chains below, sequenced in a study of prognosis after radiotherapy for stage I lung cancer. By two-round multiplex PCR, the TCR beta CDR3 was amplified from genomic DNA. With primers specific to each TRBV and TRBJ gene, the first-round PCR was performed. TCRdb re-called the multiplex PCR reads with MiXCR, one entry per CDR3 protein. Here the sample spans about 51,000 distinct CDR3 sequences, about 32% being singletons. Specimen: PBMCs, collected before or after stereotactic body radiation therapy (not recorded which). These receptors were obtained from a donor over 45 with non-small cell lung cancer.

This clonotype was observed at least ten times. The chain joins TRBV11-2 to TRBJ2-5, with D unresolved. The germline V gene has CDR1 SGHAT and CDR2 FQNNGV. The CDR3 sequence is 14 residues long. Trimming took 5 bases from V and 3 from J, leaving 13 bases between them. The CDR3 bases are TGTGCCAGCAGCCTGACAACTTTAGAAGAGACCCAGTACTTC. Protein product: CASSLTTLEETQYF.

In regard to this clonotype: This may stem from a read error, because a much larger clone lies one nucleotide away. The gene calls are TRBV4-1 and TRBJ2-6, with 9 bases that match TRBD1. CDR1 and CDR2 (germline): MGHRA, YSYEKL. This CDR3 has 18 residues. CDR3 amino acids: CVSTTGGRAGSGANVLTF. Here the CDR3 DNA reads TGCGTCAGCACGACAGGGGGTAGGGCCGGCTCTGGGGCCAACGTCCTGACTTTC.

This clonotype was recorded many times. The rearrangement uses TRBV20-1 and TRBJ2-4, with D uncertain. V lost 0 bases, J lost 7 bases, and 4 bases lay in between. This CDR3 has 11 residues. Germline V gives CDR1 DFQATT, CDR2 SNEGSKA (reference sequence). CDR3 coding DNA: TGCAGTGCTAGAGATTCTAACATTCAGTACTTC. It translates to CSARDSNIQYF.

This clonotype was seen many times. The V gene is TRBV4-2, the J gene TRBJ1-2; D is unclear. CDR1 and CDR2 from the germline V gene are LGHNA and YNFKEQ. The CDR3 totals 14 residues. The V gene lost 3 bases and the J gene lost 4 bases, with 12 bases spanning the gap. The CDR3 bases are TGTGCCAGCAGCCACGCGGATGGCGGCTATGGCTACACCTTC. Translated: CASSHADGGYGYTF.

This clonotype was detected many times. The chain couples TRBV7-3 to TRBJ2-1; tentatively, D is TRBD2 (5 bases). Trimming cost V 4 bases and J 10 bases, with 8 bases left between them. The length of the CDR3 is 11 residues. CDR1 is SGHTA, CDR2 FQGTGA, per germline. CDR3 protein: CASSSGVEQFF. The CDR3 DNA follows: TGTGCCAGCAGCTCCGGGGTAGAGCAGTTCTTC.

There are many counts of this clonotype. J is TRBJ1-4 and V is TRBV4-3; TRBD1 is a possible D gene (5 bases). CDR1 and CDR2 from the germline V gene are LGHNA and YSLEER. CDR3 length: 18 residues. Trimming shortened V by 1 base and J by 3 bases, and 18 bases separated the two germline ends. CDR3 loop: CASSQGPERGVANEKLFF. As DNA, the CDR3 is TGCGCCAGCAGCCAAGGACCGGAAAGGGGTGTGGCTAATGAAAAACTGTTTTTT.

A note on this clonotype: Its ends do not fully match the called genes, so a read error is possible. CDR3 loop: CASSLGTSGSGTGELFF. The CDR3 DNA reads as TGCGCCAGCAGCCTCGGGACTAGCGGGAGTGGGACCGGTGAGCTGTTTTTT. The chain recombines TRBV5-1 with TRBJ2-2; 14 bases align to TRBD2. CDR3 length: 17 residues. Germline-derived CDR1 and CDR2 are SGHRS and YFSETQ.

Notes on this clonotype: A read error may explain this, as a much larger clone is one base away. The chain has TRBV6-1 and TRBJ2-7; D not resolved. CDR1 is MNHNS, CDR2 SASEGT, per germline. Trimming shortened V by 8 bases and J by 6 bases, and 17 bases separated the two germline ends. The CDR3 consists of 13 residues. CDR3 nucleotides: TGTGCCAGCCTTTCCTACCAAATGGGCGAGCAGTACTTC. It specifies CASLSYQMGEQYF.

This clonotype is medium-sized in the sample. The CDR3 DNA sequence: TGTGCCTGGAGTGAGTCGGGCCTCTATGGCTACACCTTC. The encoded protein is CAWSESGLYGYTF. The chain is built from TRBV30 and TRBJ1-2; D call uncertain. This CDR3 region has 13 residues. Germline CDR1 reads GTSNPN; CDR2 reads SVGIG (reference sequence). V was trimmed by 1 base and J by 4 bases, leaving 10 bases between them.

In its sample, this clonotype was seen many times. J is TRBJ1-6 and V is TRBV7-9, with D uncertain. Trimming removed 11 bases at V and 10 bases at J, with 15 bases between. The CDR3 consists of 12 residues. Per the germline V gene, CDR1 is SEHNR and CDR2 is FQNEAQ (reference sequence). The CDR3 loop reads CAGQLKESPLHF. Here the CDR3 DNA reads TGTGCCGGGCAGTTGAAGGAATCACCCCTCCACTTT.

This clonotype was picked up many times. The rearrangement uses TRBV18 and TRBJ1-1; the D gene is possibly TRBD1 (6 bases). Trimming removed 1 base at V and 4 bases at J, with 13 bases between. Germline CDR1 and CDR2: KGHSH and LQKENI. This CDR3 spans 15 amino acids. The CDR3 DNA reads as TGTGCCAGCTCACCACGGATTGGACAGACCACTGAAGCTTTCTTT. It is translated as CASSPRIGQTTEAFF.

This clonotype came up many times. The chain uses TRBV2 and TRBJ1-2; D is ambiguous. The germline gives CDR1 SNHLY, CDR2 FYNNEI. There are 14 residues in the CDR3. Trimming pared 1 base from V and 4 bases from J, leaving 10 bases between. CDR3 in amino acids: CASSEGGVVYGYTF. The CDR3 DNA reads TGTGCCAGCAGTGAAGGTGGGGTCGTCTATGGCTACACCTTC.

To note about this clonotype: This likely reflects a read error, since a far larger clone is one base away. This sequence joins TRBV6-4 and TRBJ1-1; D is perhaps TRBD1 (5 bases). Between the trimmed V and J ends, which lost 4 bases and 10 bases, there was a span of 19 bases. CDR1 is MRHNA, CDR2 SNTAGT, per germline. The CDR3 is 14 amino acids. The DNA of the CDR3 is TGTGCCAGCAGTGCCACGGGGGGTTACTTGGTAGCTTTCTTT. Its translation is CASSATGGYLVAFF.

Concerning this clonotype itself: The junction shows a germline mismatch at one end, possibly a read error. The chain joins TRBV6-2 or TRBV6-3 to TRBJ1-5; 7 nucleotides line up with TRBD1. The CDR3 covers 16 residues. From germline, CDR1 is MNHEY and CDR2 SVGEGT. The CDR3 coding sequence is TGTGCCATCAGTTCTGACAGGGAGCGGAGCAATCAGCCCCAGCATTTT. It translates to CAISSDRERSNQPQHF.

This clonotype came up many times. V is TRBV5-6 and J is TRBJ1-2; TRBD1 is a possible D gene (5 bases). Looked up from germline, CDR1 is SGHDT and CDR2 is YYEEEE. The CDR3 covers 12 residues. Trimming cost V 4 bases and J 5 bases, with 9 bases left between them. The CDR3 DNA reads TGTGCCAGCAGCCGGGACGGGTATGGCTACACCTTC. Encoded protein: CASSRDGYGYTF.

This clonotype was detected many times. The chain carries TRBV4-3 and TRBJ1-2; D gene unclear. This CDR3 is built from 13 residues. Germline assignment: CDR1 LGHNA and CDR2 YSLEER. V gave up 1 base and J gave up 5 bases, with 8 bases separating them. The chain's CDR3 is CASSQVRWYGYTF. In nucleotides, the CDR3 is TGCGCCAGCAGCCAAGTCAGGTGGTATGGCTACACCTTC.

The genes are TRBV30 and TRBJ1-2, with D unclear. V lost 3 bases, J lost 4 bases, and 9 bases lay in between. Germline loops: CDR1 GTSNPN, CDR2 SVGIG (reference sequence). This CDR3 is 12 amino acids long. The CDR3 reads CAWSVVFYGYTF. As DNA, the CDR3 is TGTGCCTGGAGCGTGGTTTTCTATGGCTACACCTTC.

The genes are TRBV29-1 and TRBJ2-5; D could derive from TRBD1 or TRBD2 (5 bases each). This CDR3 has 15 residues. V lost 4 bases to trimming and J lost 6 bases, with 21 bases between them. The germline gives CDR1 SQVTM, CDR2 ANQGSEA. This CDR3 reads CSVVGARGSSQTQYF. As DNA, the CDR3 is TGCAGCGTTGTCGGGGCTAGAGGGAGTTCCCAGACCCAGTACTTC.

This clonotype was observed many times. This rearrangement joins TRBV20-1 to TRBJ1-5, with D perhaps TRBD1 (5 bases). CDR1 is DFQATT and CDR2 is SNEGSKA in the germline V gene (reference sequence). Trimming took 7 bases from V and 4 from J, leaving 14 bases between them. The CDR3 length is 13 residues. Here the CDR3 DNA reads TGCAGTGTTAAGGGGCGAGGGAATCAGCCCCAGCATTTT. Amino acids: CSVKGRGNQPQHF.

There are many counts of this clonotype. The chain joins TRBV20-1 to TRBJ2-1; D uncertain. V was trimmed by 3 bases and J by 3 bases, leaving 6 bases between them. The CDR3 spans 12 residues. Germline CDR1 reads DFQATT; CDR2 reads SNEGSKA (reference sequence). The CDR3 DNA reads as TGCAGTGCTAGGCCCATCTACAATGAGCAGTTCTTC. It codes for CSARPIYNEQFF.

Note on this clonotype: This likely came from a read error, as a far larger clone is one base away. V gene TRBV7-2 combines with J gene TRBJ2-1; 12 nucleotides align to TRBD2. The junction had 10 bases not matched to a gene; V was cut back by 7 bases and J by 9 bases. The CDR3 extends over 15 amino acids. The V gene's germline CDR1 is SGHTA and CDR2 FQGNSA. The CDR3 spells CASISSSGRASEQFF. CDR3 DNA: TGTGCCAGCATCTCCTCTAGCGGGAGGGCGAGTGAGCAGTTCTTC.

A note on this clonotype: A much larger clone is a single base away; this may be a read error. The rearrangement joins TRBV12-3 or TRBV12-4 to TRBJ2-5; 8 bases fit TRBD2. The J segment lost 5 bases and the V segment lost 4 bases, leaving 9 bases of the junction unmatched. The CDR3 covers 15 residues. CDR3 in DNA: TGTGCCAGCAGTTCGTCAGCGGGAGCAGTGGAGACCCAGTACTTC. Its protein product is CASSSSAGAVETQYF.

Points on this clonotype: The junction shows a germline mismatch at one end, possibly a read error. The gene calls are TRBV6-1 and TRBJ1-1, with D maybe TRBD1 (5 bases). The CDR3 is 15 amino acids. Germline CDR1 reads MNHNS; CDR2 reads SASEGT. DNA of the CDR3: TGTGCCATCTGGGGGGTCCCACTCGGGCGGAACGATCAGTACTTT. Translated: CAIWGVPLGRNDQYF.

Many counts were recorded for this clonotype. J is TRBJ2-7 and V is TRBV9; D is undetermined. Trimming cost V 1 base and J 0 bases, with 11 bases left between them. This CDR3 is 15 amino acids long. Germline V CDR1 and CDR2: SGDLS, YYNGEE. The CDR3 bases are TGTGCCAGCAGCGTAAACCCTAGTCGCTCCTACGAGCAGTACTTC. Protein sequence: CASSVNPSRSYEQYF.

Comment on this clonotype: This may arise from a read error, as a much more abundant clone is one base away. V usage is TRBV5-5 and J usage is TRBJ2-5, with 9 bases identical to TRBD1. Germline V gives CDR1 SGHKS, CDR2 YYEKEE (reference sequence). The V and J ends lost 4 bases and 5 bases, in that order; junction bases with no gene match: 9. This CDR3 is 15 amino acids long. In DNA form, the CDR3 reads TGTGCCAGCAGCCGGGGGACAGGGTTCTGGGAGACCCAGTACTTC. It encodes CASSRGTGFWETQYF. Full variable domain (outside the CDR3, taken from reference TRBV5-5 and TRBJ2-5): DAGVTQSPTHLIKTRGQQVTLRCSPISGHKSVSWYQQVLGQGPQFIFQYYEKEERGRGNFPDRFSARQFPNYSSELNVNALLLGDSALYLCASSRGTGFWETQYFGPGTRLLVL.

This clonotype occurred many times. This rearrangement joins TRBV28 to TRBJ2-2; D could derive from TRBD1 or TRBD2 (5 bases each). This CDR3 has 15 residues. The ends were cut back, 6 bases at V and 3 bases at J, with 14 bases in the middle. Germline V CDR1 and CDR2: MDHEN, SYDVKM. CDR3: CASSVGTRDTGELFF. In nucleotides, the CDR3 is TGTGCCAGCAGCGTGGGGACCCGTGACACCGGGGAGCTGTTTTTT.

This clonotype is medium-sized. This chain joins TRBV12-3 or TRBV12-4 and TRBJ2-1; 14 bases are shared with TRBD2. Trimming cost V 6 bases and J 6 bases; bases outside gene matches: 4. This CDR3 has 15 amino acids. Written as DNA, the CDR3 is TGTGCCAGCAGCCCAGGACTAGCGGGAGGCAATGAGCAGTTCTTC. Its protein product is CASSPGLAGGNEQFF.

This clonotype occurred many times. CDR3 DNA sequence: TGTGCCAGCAGTTACCCGCGACAGGGTAGGACCTACGAGCAGTACTTC. This sequence encodes CASSYPRQGRTYEQYF. V is TRBV6-5 and J is TRBJ2-7, with 7 bases matching TRBD1. In germline, CDR1 is MNHEY, CDR2 SVGAGI. With 2 bases clipped from V and 2 bases from J, the junction kept 9 bases outside the gene matches. This CDR3 comprises 16 residues.

With regard to this clonotype: This likely came from a read error, as a far larger clone is one base away. The chain carries TRBV11-3 and TRBJ2-2; 9 nucleotides line up with TRBD2. J lost 7 bases, V lost 8 bases, and 8 bases had no gene match. Germline V gene lookup returns CDR1 SGHNT and CDR2 YENEEA. The CDR3 has 14 residues. DNA of the CDR3: TGTGCCAGCTTCTCACTAGCGGGCGGCGGGGAGCTGTTTTTT. Amino acid sequence: CASFSLAGGGELFF.

This clonotype came up many times. The chain employs TRBV5-1 and TRBJ2-1; 9 nucleotides match TRBD2. V shed 4 bases, J shed 4 bases, and the junction held 9 bases outside the gene matches. CDR1 is SGHRS, CDR2 YFSETQ, per germline. The length of the CDR3 is 16 residues. Here the CDR3 DNA reads TGCGCCAGCAGCCCAGACCCTAGCGGGGAGTACAATGAGCAGTTCTTC. It is translated as CASSPDPSGEYNEQFF.

The table lists this clonotype with a few counts. This sequence may be a read error, since a much larger clone differs from it by one base. This chain links TRBV6-5 with TRBJ2-7; 9 nucleotides align to TRBD1. The germline V gene encodes CDR1 MNHEY and CDR2 SVGAGI. With V trimmed by 2 bases and J by 6 bases, 8 bases remained unmatched. The CDR3 extends over 15 amino acids. The CDR3 DNA is TGTGCCAGCAGTTACAACCTGGACAGGGGAAGCGAGCAGTACTTC. This codes for CASSYNLDRGSEQYF.

In its sample, this clonotype was seen a few times. This may be a read error, as it is one base from a much larger clone. J is TRBJ2-1 and V is TRBV6-2 or TRBV6-3; D possibly corresponds to TRBD1 (6 bases). The CDR3 spans 14 residues. CDR1 is MNHEY and CDR2 is SVGEGT in the germline V gene. The CDR3 spells CASRRGSSYNEKFF. CDR3 nucleotide sequence: TGTGCCAGCAGAAGGGGGAGCTCCTACAATGAGAAGTTCTTC.